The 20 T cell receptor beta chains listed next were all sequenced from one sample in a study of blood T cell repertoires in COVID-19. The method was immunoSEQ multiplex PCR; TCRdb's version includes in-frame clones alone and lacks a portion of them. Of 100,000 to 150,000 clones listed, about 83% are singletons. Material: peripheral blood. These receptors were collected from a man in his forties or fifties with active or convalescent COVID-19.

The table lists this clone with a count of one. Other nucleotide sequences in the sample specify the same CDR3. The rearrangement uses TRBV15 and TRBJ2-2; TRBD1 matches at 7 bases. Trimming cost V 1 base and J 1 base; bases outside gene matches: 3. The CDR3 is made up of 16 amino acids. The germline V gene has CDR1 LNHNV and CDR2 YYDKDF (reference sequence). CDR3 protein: CATSRGTGGNTGELFF. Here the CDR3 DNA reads TGTGCCACCAGCAGAGGGACAGGTGGGAACACCGGGGAGCTGTTTTTT.

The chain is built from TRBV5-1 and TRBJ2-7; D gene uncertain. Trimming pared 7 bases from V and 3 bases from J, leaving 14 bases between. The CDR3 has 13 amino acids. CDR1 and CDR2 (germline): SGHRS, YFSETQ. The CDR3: CASRSVAHYEQYF. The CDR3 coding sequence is TGCGCCAGCCGCAGTGTGGCCCACTACGAGCAGTACTTC.

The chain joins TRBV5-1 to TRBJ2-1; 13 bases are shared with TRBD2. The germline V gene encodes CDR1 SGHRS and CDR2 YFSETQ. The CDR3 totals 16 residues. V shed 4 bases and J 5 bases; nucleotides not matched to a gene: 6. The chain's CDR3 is CASSGPGLAGNNEQFF. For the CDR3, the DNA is TGCGCCAGCAGCGGCCCGGGACTAGCGGGGAACAATGAGCAGTTCTTC.

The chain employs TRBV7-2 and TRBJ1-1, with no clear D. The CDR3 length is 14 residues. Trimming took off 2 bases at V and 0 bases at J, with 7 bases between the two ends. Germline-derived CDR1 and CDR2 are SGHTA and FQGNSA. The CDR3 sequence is CASSLRGVNTEAFF. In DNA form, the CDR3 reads TGTGCCAGCAGCTTACGGGGAGTGAACACTGAAGCTTTCTTT.

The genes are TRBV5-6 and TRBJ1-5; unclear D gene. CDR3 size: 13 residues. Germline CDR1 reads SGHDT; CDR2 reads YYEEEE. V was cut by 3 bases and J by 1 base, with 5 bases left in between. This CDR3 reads CASSSQSNQPQHF. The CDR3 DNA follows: TGTGCCAGCAGCTCCCAAAGCAATCAGCCCCAGCATTTT.

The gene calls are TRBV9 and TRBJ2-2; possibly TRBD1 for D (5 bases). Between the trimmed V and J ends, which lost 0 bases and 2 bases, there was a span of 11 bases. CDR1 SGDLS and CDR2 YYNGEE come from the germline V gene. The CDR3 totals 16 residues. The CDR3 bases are TGTGCCAGCAGCGTAGTGCCGGACACAAACACCGGGGAGCTGTTTTTT. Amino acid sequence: CASSVVPDTNTGELFF.

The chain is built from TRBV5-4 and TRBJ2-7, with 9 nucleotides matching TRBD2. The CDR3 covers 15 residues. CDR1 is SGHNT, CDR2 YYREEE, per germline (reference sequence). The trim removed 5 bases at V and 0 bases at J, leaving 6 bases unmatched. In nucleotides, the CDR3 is TGTGCCAGCAGTTCCCTAGCGGGGCCCTCCTACGAGCAGTACTTC. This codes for CASSSLAGPSYEQYF.

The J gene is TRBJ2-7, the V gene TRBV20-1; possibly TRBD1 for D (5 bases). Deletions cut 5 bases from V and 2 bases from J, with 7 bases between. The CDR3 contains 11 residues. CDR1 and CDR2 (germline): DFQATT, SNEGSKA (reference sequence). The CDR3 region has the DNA TGCAGTGCTCAGGACACCTACGAGCAGTACTTC. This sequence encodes CSAQDTYEQYF.

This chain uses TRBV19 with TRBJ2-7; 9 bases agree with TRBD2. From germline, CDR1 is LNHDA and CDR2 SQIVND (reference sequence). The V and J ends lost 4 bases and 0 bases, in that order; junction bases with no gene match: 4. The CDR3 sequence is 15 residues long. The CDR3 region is CASSTSGTYSYEQYF. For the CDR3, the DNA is TGTGCCAGTAGTACTAGCGGGACGTACTCCTACGAGCAGTACTTC.

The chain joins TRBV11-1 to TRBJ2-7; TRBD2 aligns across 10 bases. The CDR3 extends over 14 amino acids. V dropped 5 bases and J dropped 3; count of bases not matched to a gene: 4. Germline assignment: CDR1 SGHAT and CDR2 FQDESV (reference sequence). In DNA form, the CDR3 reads TGTGCCAGCAGCCTAAGGACTAGCGGCTACGAGCAGTACTTC. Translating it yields CASSLRTSGYEQYF.

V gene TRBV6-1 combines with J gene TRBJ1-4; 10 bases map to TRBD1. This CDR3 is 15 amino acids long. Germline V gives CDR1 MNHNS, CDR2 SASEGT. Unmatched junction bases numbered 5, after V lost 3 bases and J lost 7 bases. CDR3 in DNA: TGTGCCAGCAGTGACGCCGGGACAGGGGTTGAAAAACTGTTTTTT. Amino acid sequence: CASSDAGTGVEKLFF.

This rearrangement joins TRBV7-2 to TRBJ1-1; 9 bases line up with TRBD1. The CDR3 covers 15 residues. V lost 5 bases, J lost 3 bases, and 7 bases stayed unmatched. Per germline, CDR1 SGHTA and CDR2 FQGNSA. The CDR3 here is CASSLRQGVYTEAFF. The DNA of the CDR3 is TGTGCCAGCAGCCTCCGACAGGGGGTTTACACTGAAGCTTTCTTT. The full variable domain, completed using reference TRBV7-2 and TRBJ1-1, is GAGVSQSPSNKVTEKGKDVELRCDPISGHTALYWYRQSLGQGLEFLIYFQGNSAPDKSGLPSDRFSAERTGGSVSTLTIQRTQQEDSAVYLCASSLRQGVYTEAFFGQGTRLTVV.

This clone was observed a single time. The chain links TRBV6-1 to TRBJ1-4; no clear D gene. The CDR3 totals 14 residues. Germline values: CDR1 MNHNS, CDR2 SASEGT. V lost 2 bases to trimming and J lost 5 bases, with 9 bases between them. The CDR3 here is CASSEYSQNEKLFF. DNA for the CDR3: TGTGCCAGCAGTGAATACAGCCAGAATGAAAAACTGTTTTTT.

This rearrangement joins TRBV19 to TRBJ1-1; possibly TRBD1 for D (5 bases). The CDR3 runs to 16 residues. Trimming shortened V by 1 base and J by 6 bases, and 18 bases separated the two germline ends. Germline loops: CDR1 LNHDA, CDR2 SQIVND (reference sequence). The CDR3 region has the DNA TGTGCCAGTAGTATAGTTACCGGGAGGGGTAGCGCTGAAGCTTTCTTT. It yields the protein CASSIVTGRGSAEAFF. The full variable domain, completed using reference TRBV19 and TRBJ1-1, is DGGITQSPKYLFRKEGQNVTLSCEQNLNHDAMYWYRQDPGQGLRLIYYSQIVNDFQKGDIAEGYSVSREKKESFPLTVTSAQKNPTAFYLCASSIVTGRGSAEAFFGQGTRLTVV.

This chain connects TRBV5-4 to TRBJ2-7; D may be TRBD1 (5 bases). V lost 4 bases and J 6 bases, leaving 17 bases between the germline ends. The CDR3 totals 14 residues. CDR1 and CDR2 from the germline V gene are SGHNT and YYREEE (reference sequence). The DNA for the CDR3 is TGTGCCAGCAGCCCACCTGACAGCCCTCGCGAGCAGTACTTC. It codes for CASSPPDSPREQYF.

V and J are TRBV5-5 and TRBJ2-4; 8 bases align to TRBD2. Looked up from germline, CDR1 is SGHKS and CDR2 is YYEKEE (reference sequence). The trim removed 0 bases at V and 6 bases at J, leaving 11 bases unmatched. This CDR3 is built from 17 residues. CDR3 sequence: CASSLEDMGLVTNIQYF. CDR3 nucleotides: TGTGCCAGCAGCTTGGAGGATATGGGACTAGTGACAAACATTCAGTACTTC.

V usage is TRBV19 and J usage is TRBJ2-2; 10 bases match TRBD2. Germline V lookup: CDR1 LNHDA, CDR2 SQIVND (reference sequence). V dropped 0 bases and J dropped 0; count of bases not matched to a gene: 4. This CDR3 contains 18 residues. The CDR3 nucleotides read TGTGCCAGTAGTATAGAGGCTAGCGGGGGAACGAACACCGGGGAGCTGTTTTTT. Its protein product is CASSIEASGGTNTGELFF.

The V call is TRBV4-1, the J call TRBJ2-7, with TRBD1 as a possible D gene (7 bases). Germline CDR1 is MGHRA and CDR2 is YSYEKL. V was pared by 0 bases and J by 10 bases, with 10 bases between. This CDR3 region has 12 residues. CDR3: CASSQEQGTQYF. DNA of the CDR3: TGCGCCAGCAGCCAAGAACAGGGGACTCAGTACTTC.

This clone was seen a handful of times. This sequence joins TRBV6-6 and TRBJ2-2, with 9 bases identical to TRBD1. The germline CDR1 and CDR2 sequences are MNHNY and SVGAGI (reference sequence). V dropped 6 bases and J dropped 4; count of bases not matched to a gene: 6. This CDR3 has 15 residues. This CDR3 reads CASRADRGSTGELFF. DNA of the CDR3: TGTGCCAGCAGAGCAGACAGGGGGTCCACCGGGGAGCTGTTTTTT.

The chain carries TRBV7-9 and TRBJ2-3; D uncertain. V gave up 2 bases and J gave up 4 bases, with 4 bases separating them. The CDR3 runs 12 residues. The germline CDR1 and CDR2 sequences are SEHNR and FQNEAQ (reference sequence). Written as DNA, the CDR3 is TGTGCCAGCAGCTTAACGGCAGATACGCAGTATTTT. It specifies CASSLTADTQYF.